This entry features one T cell receptor beta chain sequence. Generated by immunoSEQ multiplex PCR, the TCRdb table keeps only in-frame clones and is missing some. The sample records about 19,000 clones, about 86% being singletons. This sample was included in a study of somatic mutations in cytotoxic T cells in rheumatoid arthritis. Between the trimmed V and J ends, which lost 4 bases and 6 bases, there was a span of 16 bases. Germline loops: CDR1 SGHRS, CDR2 YFSETQ. The CDR3 has 14 amino acids. The chain carries TRBV5-1 and TRBJ1-2; D is possibly TRBD1 (5 bases). The receptor was isolated from a man aged 35 to 55 in good health. The sequenced sample was CD8+ T cells sorted from blood. CDR3 nucleotide sequence: TGCGCCAGCAGCCTACCGGGGGGGGTGGATGGCTACACCTTC. This sequence encodes CASSLPGGVDGYTF. Filled out from reference TRBV5-1 and TRBJ1-2, the complete variable domain reads KAGVTQTPRYLIKTRGQQVTLSCSPISGHRSVSWYQQTPGQGLQFLFEYFSETQRNKGNFPGRFSGRQFSNSRSEMNVSTLELGDSALYLCASSLPGGVDGYTFGSGTRLTVV.